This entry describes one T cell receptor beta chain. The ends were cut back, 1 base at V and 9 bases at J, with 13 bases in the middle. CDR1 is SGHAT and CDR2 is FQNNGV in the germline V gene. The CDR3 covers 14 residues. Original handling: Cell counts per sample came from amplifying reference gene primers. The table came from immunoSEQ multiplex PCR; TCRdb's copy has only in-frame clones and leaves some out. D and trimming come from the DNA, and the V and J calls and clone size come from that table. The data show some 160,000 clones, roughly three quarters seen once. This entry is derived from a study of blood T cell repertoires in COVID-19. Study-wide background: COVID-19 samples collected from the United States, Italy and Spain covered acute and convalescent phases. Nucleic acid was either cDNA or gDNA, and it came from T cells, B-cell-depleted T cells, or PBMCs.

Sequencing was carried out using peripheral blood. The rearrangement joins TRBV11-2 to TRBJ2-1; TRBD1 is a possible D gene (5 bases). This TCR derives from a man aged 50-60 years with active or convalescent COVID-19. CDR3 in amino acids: CASSLGPGPREQFF. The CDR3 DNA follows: TGTGCCAGCAGCTTAGGGCCAGGGCCCCGTGAGCAGTTCTTC.